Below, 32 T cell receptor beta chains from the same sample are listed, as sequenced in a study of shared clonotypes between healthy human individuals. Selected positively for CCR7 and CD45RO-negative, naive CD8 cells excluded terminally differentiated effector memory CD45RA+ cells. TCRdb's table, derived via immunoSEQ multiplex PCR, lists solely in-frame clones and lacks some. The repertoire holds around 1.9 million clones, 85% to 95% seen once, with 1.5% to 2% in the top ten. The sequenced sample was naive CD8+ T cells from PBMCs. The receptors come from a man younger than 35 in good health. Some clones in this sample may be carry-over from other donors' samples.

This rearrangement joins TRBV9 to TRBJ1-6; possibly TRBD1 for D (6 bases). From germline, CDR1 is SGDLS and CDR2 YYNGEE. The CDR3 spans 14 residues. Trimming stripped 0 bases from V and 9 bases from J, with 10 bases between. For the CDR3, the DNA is TGTGCCAGCAGCGTAGAACAGGGTGGTTCACCCCTCCACTTT. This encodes CASSVEQGGSPLHF. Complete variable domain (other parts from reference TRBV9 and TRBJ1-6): DSGVTQTPKHLITATGQRVTLRCSPRSGDLSVYWYQQSLDQGLQFLIQYYNGEERAKGNILERFSAQQFPDLHSELNLSSLELGDSALYFCASSVEQGGSPLHFGNGTRLTVT.

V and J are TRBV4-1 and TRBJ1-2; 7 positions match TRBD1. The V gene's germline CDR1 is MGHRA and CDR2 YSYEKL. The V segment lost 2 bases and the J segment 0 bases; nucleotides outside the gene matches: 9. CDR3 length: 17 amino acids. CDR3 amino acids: CASSQRPGQPSNYGYTF. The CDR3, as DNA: TGCGCCAGCAGCCAACGCCCGGGACAGCCTTCTAACTATGGCTACACCTTC.

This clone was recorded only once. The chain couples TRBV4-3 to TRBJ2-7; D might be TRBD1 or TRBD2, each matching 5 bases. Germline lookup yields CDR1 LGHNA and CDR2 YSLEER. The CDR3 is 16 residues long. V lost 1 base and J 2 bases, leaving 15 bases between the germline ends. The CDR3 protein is CASSQGAWDPPYEQYF. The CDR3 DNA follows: TGCGCCAGCAGCCAAGGGGCGTGGGACCCCCCCTACGAGCAGTACTTC.

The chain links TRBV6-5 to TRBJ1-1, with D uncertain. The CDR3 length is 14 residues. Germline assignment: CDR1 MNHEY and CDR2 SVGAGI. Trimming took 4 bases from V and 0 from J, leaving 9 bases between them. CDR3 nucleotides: TGTGCCAGCAGTTCCACCCGGGTGAACACTGAAGCTTTCTTT. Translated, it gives CASSSTRVNTEAFF.

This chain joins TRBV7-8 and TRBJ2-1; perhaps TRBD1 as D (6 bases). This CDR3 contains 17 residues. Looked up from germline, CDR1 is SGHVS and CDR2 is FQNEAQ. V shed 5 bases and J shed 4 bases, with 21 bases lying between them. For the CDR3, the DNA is TGTGCCAGCAGCCCTTGGCCGTCCGGGACAAATTACAATGAGCAGTTCTTC. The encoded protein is CASSPWPSGTNYNEQFF.

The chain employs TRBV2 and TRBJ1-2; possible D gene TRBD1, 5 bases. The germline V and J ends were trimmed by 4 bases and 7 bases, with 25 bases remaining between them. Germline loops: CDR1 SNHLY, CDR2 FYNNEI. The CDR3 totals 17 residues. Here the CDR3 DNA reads TGTGCCAGCAGTGGGGGCGGCAATGATTCCCCTCCGGGTGGCTACACCTTC. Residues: CASSGGGNDSPPGGYTF.

The CDR3 region is CASSQGRRGPTDTQYF. CDR3 coding DNA: TGTGCCAGCAGCCAAGGTCGCCGGGGCCCCACAGATACGCAGTATTTT. V is TRBV14 and J is TRBJ2-3; D may be TRBD1 or TRBD2 (5 bases each). V was shortened by 1 base and J by 2 bases, with 13 bases between the two germline ends. Germline V gene lookup returns CDR1 SGHDN and CDR2 FVKESK. CDR3 length: 16 residues.

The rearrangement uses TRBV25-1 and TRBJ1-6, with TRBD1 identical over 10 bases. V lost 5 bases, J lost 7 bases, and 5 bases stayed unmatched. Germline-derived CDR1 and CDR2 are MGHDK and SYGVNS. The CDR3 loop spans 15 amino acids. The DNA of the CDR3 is TGTGCCAGCAGTTGGGGACAGGGGTTCAATTCACCCCTCCACTTT. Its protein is CASSWGQGFNSPLHF.

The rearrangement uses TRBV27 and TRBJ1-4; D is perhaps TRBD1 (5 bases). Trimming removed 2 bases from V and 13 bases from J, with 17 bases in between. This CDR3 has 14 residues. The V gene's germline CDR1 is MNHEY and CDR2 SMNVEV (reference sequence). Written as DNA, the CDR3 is TGTGCCAGCAGTTTAGGGACCGCCCCGGGCGTACTGTTTTTT. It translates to CASSLGTAPGVLFF.

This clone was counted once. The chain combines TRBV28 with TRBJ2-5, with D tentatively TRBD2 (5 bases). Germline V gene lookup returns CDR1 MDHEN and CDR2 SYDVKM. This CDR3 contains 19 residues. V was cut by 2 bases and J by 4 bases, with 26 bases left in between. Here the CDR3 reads CASSLRTDYPVTLRETQYF. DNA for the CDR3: TGTGCCAGCAGTTTACGAACCGACTACCCAGTGACTTTGAGAGAGACCCAGTACTTC.

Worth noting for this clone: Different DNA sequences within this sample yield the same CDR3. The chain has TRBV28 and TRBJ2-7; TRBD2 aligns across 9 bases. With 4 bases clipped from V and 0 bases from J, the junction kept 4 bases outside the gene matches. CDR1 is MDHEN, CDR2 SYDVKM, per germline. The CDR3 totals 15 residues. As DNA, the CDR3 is TGTGCCAGCAGTTCGAGCGGGAGGCCCTCCTACGAGCAGTACTTC. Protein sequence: CASSSSGRPSYEQYF. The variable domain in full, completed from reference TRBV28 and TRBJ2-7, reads DVKVTQSSRYLVKRTGEKVFLECVQDMDHENMFWYRQDPGLGLRLIYFSYDVKMKEKGDIPEGYSVSREKKERFSLILESASTNQTSMYLCASSSSGRPSYEQYFGPGTRLTVT.

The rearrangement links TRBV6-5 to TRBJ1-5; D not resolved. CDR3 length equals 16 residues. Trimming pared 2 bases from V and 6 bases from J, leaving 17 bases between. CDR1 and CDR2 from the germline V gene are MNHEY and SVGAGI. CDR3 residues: CASSYGATGKGQPQHF. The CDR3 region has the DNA TGTGCCAGCAGTTACGGTGCCACGGGTAAGGGTCAGCCCCAGCATTTT.

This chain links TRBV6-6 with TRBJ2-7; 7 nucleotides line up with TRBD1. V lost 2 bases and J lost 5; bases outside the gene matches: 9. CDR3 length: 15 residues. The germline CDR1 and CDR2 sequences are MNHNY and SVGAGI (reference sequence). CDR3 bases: TGTGCCAGCAGTTACAGTAGGACAGGACCGGACGAGCAGTACTTC. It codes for CASSYSRTGPDEQYF.

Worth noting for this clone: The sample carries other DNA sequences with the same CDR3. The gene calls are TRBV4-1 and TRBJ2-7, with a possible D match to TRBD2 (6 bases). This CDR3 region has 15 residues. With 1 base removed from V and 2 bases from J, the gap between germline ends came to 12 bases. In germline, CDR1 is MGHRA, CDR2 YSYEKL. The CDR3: CASSQGRTGAYEQYF. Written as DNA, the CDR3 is TGCGCCAGCAGCCAAGGCCGGACGGGGGCCTACGAGCAGTACTTC.

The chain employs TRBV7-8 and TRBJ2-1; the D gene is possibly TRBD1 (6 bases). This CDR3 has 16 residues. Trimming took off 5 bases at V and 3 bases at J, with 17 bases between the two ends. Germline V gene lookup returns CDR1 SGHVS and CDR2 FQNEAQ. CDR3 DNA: TGTGCCAGCAGCACAACCGGGACATCTTACTACAATGAGCAGTTCTTC. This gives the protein CASSTTGTSYYNEQFF.

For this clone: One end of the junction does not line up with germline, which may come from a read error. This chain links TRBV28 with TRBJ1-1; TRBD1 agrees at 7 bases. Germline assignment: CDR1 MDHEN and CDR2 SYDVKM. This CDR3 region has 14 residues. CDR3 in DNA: TGTGCCCGCAGGGGGGACGCCCTAAACACTGAAGCTTTCTTT. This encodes CARRGDALNTEAFF. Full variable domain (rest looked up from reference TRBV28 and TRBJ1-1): DVKVTQSSRYLVKRTGEKVFLECVQDMDHENMFWYRQDPGLGLRLIYFSYDVKMKEKGDIPEGYSVSREKKERFSLILESASTNQTSMYLCARRGDALNTEAFFGQGTRLTVV.

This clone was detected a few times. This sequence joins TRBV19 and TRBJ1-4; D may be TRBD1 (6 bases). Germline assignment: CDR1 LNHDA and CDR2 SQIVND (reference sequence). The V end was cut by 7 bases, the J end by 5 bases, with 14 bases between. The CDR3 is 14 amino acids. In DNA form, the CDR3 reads TGTGCCAGTATCCAGACAGGAGGGAATGAAAAACTGTTTTTT. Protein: CASIQTGGNEKLFF.

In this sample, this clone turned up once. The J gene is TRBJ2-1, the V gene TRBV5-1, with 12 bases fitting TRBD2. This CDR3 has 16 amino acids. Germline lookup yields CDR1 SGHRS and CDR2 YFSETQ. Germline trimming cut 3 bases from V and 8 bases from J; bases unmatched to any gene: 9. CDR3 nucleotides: TGCGCCAGCAGCTCCCGTAGACTAGCGGGAGTGGATGAGCAGTTCTTC. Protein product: CASSSRRLAGVDEQFF.

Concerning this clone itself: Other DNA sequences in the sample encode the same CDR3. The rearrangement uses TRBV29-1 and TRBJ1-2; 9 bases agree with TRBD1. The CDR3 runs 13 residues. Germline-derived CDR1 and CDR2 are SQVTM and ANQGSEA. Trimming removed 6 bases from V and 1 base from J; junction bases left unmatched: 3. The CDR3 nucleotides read TGCAGCGTCAGGGACAGGGATAACTATGGCTACACCTTC. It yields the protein CSVRDRDNYGYTF.

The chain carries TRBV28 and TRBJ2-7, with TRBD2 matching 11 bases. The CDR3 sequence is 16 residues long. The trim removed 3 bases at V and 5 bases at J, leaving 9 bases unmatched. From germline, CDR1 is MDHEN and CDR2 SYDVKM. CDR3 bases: TGTGCCAGCAGTTTTCATCCTAGCGGGAGGAGACACGAGCAGTACTTC. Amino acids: CASSFHPSGRRHEQYF. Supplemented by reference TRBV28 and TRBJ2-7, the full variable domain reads DVKVTQSSRYLVKRTGEKVFLECVQDMDHENMFWYRQDPGLGLRLIYFSYDVKMKEKGDIPEGYSVSREKKERFSLILESASTNQTSMYLCASSFHPSGRRHEQYFGPGTRLTVT.

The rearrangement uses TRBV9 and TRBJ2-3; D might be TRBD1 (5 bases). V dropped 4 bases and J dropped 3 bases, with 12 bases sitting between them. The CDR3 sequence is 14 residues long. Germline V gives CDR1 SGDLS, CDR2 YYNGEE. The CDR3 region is CASSPRTLTDTQYF. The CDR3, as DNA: TGTGCCAGCAGCCCCCGGACATTAACAGATACGCAGTATTTT.

The CDR3 is CAISDYTNTGELFF. The CDR3 DNA reads TGTGCCATCAGTGACTACACTAACACCGGGGAGCTGTTTTTT. V usage is TRBV10-3 and J usage is TRBJ2-2; D gene unclear. Trimming left V 3 bases short and J 2 bases short, with 7 bases between. The CDR3 is 14 residues long. Germline CDR1 and CDR2: ENHRY and SYGVKD.

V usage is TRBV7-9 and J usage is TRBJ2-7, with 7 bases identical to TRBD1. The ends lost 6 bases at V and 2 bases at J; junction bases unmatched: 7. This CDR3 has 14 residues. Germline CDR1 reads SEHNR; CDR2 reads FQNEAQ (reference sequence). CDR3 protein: CASRVGTDTYEQYF. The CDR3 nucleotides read TGTGCCAGCAGGGTGGGGACAGATACCTACGAGCAGTACTTC.

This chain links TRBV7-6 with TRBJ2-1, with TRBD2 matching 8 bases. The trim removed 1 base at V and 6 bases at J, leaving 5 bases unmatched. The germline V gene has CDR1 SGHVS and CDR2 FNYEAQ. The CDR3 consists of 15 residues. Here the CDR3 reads CASSLVREGFNEQFF. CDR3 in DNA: TGTGCCAGCAGCTTAGTTCGGGAGGGATTCAATGAGCAGTTCTTC.

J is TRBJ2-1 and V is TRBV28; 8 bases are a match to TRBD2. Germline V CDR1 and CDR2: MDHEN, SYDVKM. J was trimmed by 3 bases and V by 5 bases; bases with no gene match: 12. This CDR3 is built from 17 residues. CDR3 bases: TGTGCCAGCAGTCGATTGGGCGTAGCGGGAAACTACAATGAGCAGTTCTTC. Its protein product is CASSRLGVAGNYNEQFF.

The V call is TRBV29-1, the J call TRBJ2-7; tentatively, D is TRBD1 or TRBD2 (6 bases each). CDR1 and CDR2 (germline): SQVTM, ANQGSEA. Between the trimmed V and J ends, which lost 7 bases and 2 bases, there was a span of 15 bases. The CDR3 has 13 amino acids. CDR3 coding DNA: TGCAGCGCCCTCCGGGGGCGCACCTACGAGCAGTACTTC. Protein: CSALRGRTYEQYF.

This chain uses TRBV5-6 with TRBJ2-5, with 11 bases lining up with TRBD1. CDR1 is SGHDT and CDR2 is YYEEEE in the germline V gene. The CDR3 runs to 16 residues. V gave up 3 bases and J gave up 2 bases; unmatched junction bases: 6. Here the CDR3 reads CASSYRDRGKQETQYF. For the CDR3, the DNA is TGTGCCAGCAGCTACCGGGACAGGGGGAAGCAAGAGACCCAGTACTTC.

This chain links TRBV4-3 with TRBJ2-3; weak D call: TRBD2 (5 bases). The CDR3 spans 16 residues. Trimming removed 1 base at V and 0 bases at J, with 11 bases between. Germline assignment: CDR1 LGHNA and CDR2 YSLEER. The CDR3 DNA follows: TGCGCCAGCAGCCAAGGTCCAGCGGTTAGCACAGATACGCAGTATTTT. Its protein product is CASSQGPAVSTDTQYF.

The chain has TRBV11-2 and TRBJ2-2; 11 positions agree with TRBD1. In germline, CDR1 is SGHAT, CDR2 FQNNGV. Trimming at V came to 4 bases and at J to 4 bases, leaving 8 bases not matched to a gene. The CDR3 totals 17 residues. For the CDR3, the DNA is TGTGCCAGCAGCTCAGGACAGGGGGCTTTAGGCACCGGGGAGCTGTTTTTT. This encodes CASSSGQGALGTGELFF.

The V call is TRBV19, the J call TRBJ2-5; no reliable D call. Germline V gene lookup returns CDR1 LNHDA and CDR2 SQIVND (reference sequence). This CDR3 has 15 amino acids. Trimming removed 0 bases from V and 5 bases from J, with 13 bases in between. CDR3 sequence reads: CASSIEGRVGETQYF. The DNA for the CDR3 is TGTGCCAGTAGTATAGAAGGCCGCGTGGGGGAGACCCAGTACTTC.

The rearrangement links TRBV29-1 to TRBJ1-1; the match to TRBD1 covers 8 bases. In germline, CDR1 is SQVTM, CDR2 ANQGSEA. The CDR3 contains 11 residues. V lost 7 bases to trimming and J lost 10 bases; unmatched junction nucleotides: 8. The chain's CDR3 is CSGWFGQGAFF. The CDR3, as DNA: TGCAGCGGATGGTTCGGACAGGGAGCTTTCTTT. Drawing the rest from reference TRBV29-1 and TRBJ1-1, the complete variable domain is SAVISQKPSRDICQRGTSLTIQCQVDSQVTMMFWYRQQPGQSLTLIATANQGSEATYESGFVIDKFPISRPNLTFSTLTVSNMSPEDSSIYLCSGWFGQGAFFGQGTRLTVV.

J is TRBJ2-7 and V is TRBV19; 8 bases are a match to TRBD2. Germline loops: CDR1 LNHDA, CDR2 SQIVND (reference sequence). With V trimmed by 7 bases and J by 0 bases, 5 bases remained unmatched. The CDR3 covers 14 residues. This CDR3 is CASKVGTSSYEQYF. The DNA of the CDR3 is TGTGCCAGTAAGGTGGGGACTAGCTCCTACGAGCAGTACTTC.